Listed below are T cell receptor beta chains from one sample, sequenced in a study of blood T cells in healthy people across ages. One entry per CDR3 protein, called by TCRdb with MiXCR from the 5' RACE reads. The table includes over a million distinct CDR3 sequences, approximately 25% detected once. These records were also assigned to another study, of T cells of mothers and their children.

Specimen: blood. The receptors come from a girl aged 2-10 years in good health. Each CDR3 is given with its conserved first and last residue. A D gene is named only where the DNA matches it firmly. Expanded clones are given a class, and other clones once, few, many or no size at all.

D	size	V	J	DNA	CDR3
TRBD1	.	TRBV5-1	TRBJ2-4	TGCGCCAGCAGTCAAACAGGGGGGCGTTTTATTCAGTACTTC	CASSQTGGRFIQYF
TRBD1	few	TRBV5-1	TRBJ1-1	TGCGCCAGCTCGCCCCACCGCCCGGGACAGCTTAGGGGAACTGAAGCTTTCTTT	CASSPHRPGQLRGTEAFF
TRBD2	.	TRBV20-1	TRBJ2-3	TGCAGTGCTAGGGTTGCCGGGACTAGGGTCGCAGATACGCAGTATTTT	CSARVAGTRVADTQYF
TRBD2	.	TRBV2	TRBJ2-7	TGTGCCAGCAGTGAAAGGGGGACTAGCGGGAGCTACGAGCAGTACTTC	CASSERGTSGSYEQYF
.	.	TRBV28	TRBJ1-1	TGTGCCAGCAGTTATCCAGGGTTTCCAACTGAAGCTTTCTTT	CASSYPGFPTEAFF
.	.	TRBV28	TRBJ1-2	TGTGCCATTTCTACTCTATATGGCTACACCTTC	CAISTLYGYTF
.	few	TRBV5-1	TRBJ1-2	TGCGCCAGCAGCTTGGGGACAGTGCCGGCGGTTAGCTACACCTTC	CASSLGTVPAVSYTF
TRBD2	few	TRBV24-1	TRBJ2-1	TGTGCCACCAGTGTCGATAGCGGGAACCAAAATGAGCAGTTCTTC	CATSVDSGNQNEQFF
.	.	TRBV5-1	TRBJ1-4	TGCGCCAGCAGGGAAGGGTCCAATGAAAAACTGTTTTTT	CASREGSNEKLFF
TRBD1	.	TRBV20-1	TRBJ1-5	TGCAGTGCCCCGAGGGACAGGGGGTATGGGAATCAGCCCCAGCATTTT	CSAPRDRGYGNQPQHF
.	few	TRBV6-5	TRBJ1-1	TGTGCCAGCAGTTACTCGAGGGGGATGAACACTGAAGCTTTCTTT	CASSYSRGMNTEAFF
TRBD2	.	TRBV6-1	TRBJ2-2	TGTGCCAGCAGTGCACGGGGGGGATCAAGAGGGGAGCTGTTTTTT	CASSARGGSRGELFF
.	.	TRBV5-1	TRBJ2-5	TGCGCCAGCAGCTTTGTGATAGGGAGCGAGACCCAGTACTTC	CASSFVIGSETQYF
.	many	TRBV20-1	TRBJ1-2	TGCAGTGCTAGATGGTATGGCTACACCTTC	CSARWYGYTF
TRBD1	few	TRBV7-2	TRBJ2-5	TGTGCCAGCAGCGTCGGACAGGTGGCTGGGGAGACCCAGTACTTC	CASSVGQVAGETQYF
TRBD2	few	TRBV6-2/TRBV6-3	TRBJ2-1	TGTGCCAGCAGTTCTGCGATACTGCTAGCGGGGAGGCGGAATGAGCAGTTCTTC	CASSSAILLAGRRNEQFF
.	.	TRBV4-3	TRBJ2-7	TGCGCCAGCAGCCAAGATTTAGGCAGGGGCTCCTACGAGCAGTACTTC	CASSQDLGRGSYEQYF
TRBD2	few	TRBV2	TRBJ2-3	TGTGCCAGCATGGGACTAGCGGGGCCCTCAGATACGCAGTATTTT	CASMGLAGPSDTQYF
.	few	TRBV12-3/TRBV12-4	TRBJ2-6	TGTGCCAGCAGCCTGGGGTGGTTTACCGAAGCTGGGGCCAACGTCCTGACTTTC	CASSLGWFTEAGANVLTF
.	few	TRBV20-1	TRBJ2-5	TGCAGCGAAATCGACAGGGCGGGGGAGACCCAGTACTTC	CSEIDRAGETQYF
.	.	TRBV28	TRBJ2-6	TGTGCCAGCCGCCTCCAATTAGGTGGGGCCAACGTCCTGACTTTC	CASRLQLGGANVLTF
TRBD2	.	TRBV7-8	TRBJ2-7	TGTGCCAGCAGCCCAGCTAGCGGGAGGCCCACCAACGAGCAGTACTTC	CASSPASGRPTNEQYF
.	.	TRBV19	TRBJ2-1	TGTGCCAGTAGTATGAGGGGCTACAATGAGCAGTTCTTC	CASSMRGYNEQFF
TRBD1	.	TRBV29-1	TRBJ2-1	TGCAGCGGCATCCGGGACAGGGTTGAGCAGTTCTTC	CSGIRDRVEQFF
TRBD2	.	TRBV12-3/TRBV12-4	TRBJ2-5	TGTGCCAGCAGCCCAGGACTAGCGGGGGGAGAGGCCCAGTACTTC	CASSPGLAGGEAQYF
.	once	TRBV24-1	TRBJ2-3	TGTGCCACCGAGGACCGGCTCACAGATACGCAGTATTTT	CATEDRLTDTQYF
.	.	TRBV6-1	TRBJ2-7	TGTGCCAGCAGTGTCCTCGGGCAAACATTCTACGAGCAGTACTTC	CASSVLGQTFYEQYF
TRBD2	.	TRBV4-2	TRBJ2-1	TGTGCCAGCAGCCAAGAAAAACTAGCGGGCAATGAGCAGTTCTTC	CASSQEKLAGNEQFF
TRBD2	.	TRBV29-1	TRBJ2-3	TGCAGCGTTTACTTACGGGAGGTTACAGATACGCAGTATTTT	CSVYLREVTDTQYF
TRBD1	few	TRBV12-3/TRBV12-4	TRBJ2-3	TGTGCCAGCAGCGTACAGGGGAGCGGACCCATAACGCAGTATTTT	CASSVQGSGPITQYF
TRBD1	.	TRBV20-1	TRBJ1-1	TGCAGTGCTCCGAGCCGGGACAGAGGTAGCGCTGAAGCTTTCTTT	CSAPSRDRGSAEAFF
.	.	TRBV4-1	TRBJ2-1	TGCGCCAGTAAGACCCGCTACGTCGACTACAATGAGCAGTTCTTC	CASKTRYVDYNEQFF
.	.	TRBV27	TRBJ2-1	TGTGCCAGCAGTTTACGGCGGGGGCGGTATGAGCAGTTCTTC	CASSLRRGRYEQFF
.	few	TRBV7-6	TRBJ2-1	TGTGCCAGCAGCTTAGTCTCGGGGGACAATGAGCAGTTCTTC	CASSLVSGDNEQFF
.	few	TRBV5-1	TRBJ2-1	TGCGCCAGCAGCAAAGGGGCCACGGAATGGGGCCTAGGGTCCTACAATGAGCAGTTCTTC	CASSKGATEWGLGSYNEQFF
TRBD1	.	TRBV27	TRBJ2-7	TGTGCCAGCAGTTTATTGCCACAGGGGAACTCCTACGAGCAGTACTTC	CASSLLPQGNSYEQYF
.	.	TRBV12-3/TRBV12-4	TRBJ2-7	TGTGCCAGCAGCCCCTCGGGGACTGGCGCCTACGAGCAGTACTTC	CASSPSGTGAYEQYF
TRBD1	few	TRBV4-1	TRBJ1-4	TGCGCCAGCAGCCAAGATCAGTACAGGGGTAATGAAAAACTGTTTTTT	CASSQDQYRGNEKLFF
TRBD2	.	TRBV20-1	TRBJ2-5	TGCAGTGCTAGAGTCGGGAGGGAGAGCGAGACCCAGTACTTC	CSARVGRESETQYF
.	.	TRBV27	TRBJ1-5	TGTGCCAGCAGTCTACCGAGTCAGCCCCAGCATTTT	CASSLPSQPQHF
.	.	TRBV29-1	TRBJ2-3	TGCAGCGTAGGGCTGCTAGTTGCAGATACGCAGTATTTT	CSVGLLVADTQYF
TRBD2	.	TRBV7-2	TRBJ2-4	TGTGCCAGCAGCTTAAGTAGCGGGGGGGTCGAGGGTTACATTCAGTACTTC	CASSLSSGGVEGYIQYF
.	few	TRBV29-1	TRBJ2-7	TGCAGCGTATCCTTTGCTATGCGAACCTACGAGCAGTACTTC	CSVSFAMRTYEQYF
.	.	TRBV20-1	TRBJ2-5	TGCAGTGCTCTGTCAGACAGCTATGACCAAGAGACCCAGTACTTC	CSALSDSYDQETQYF
.	few	TRBV7-3	TRBJ2-7	TGTGCCAGCAGCCCGAACGGGGATCTAGGCGAGCAGTACTTC	CASSPNGDLGEQYF
.	.	TRBV28	TRBJ2-5	TGTGCCAGCAGTACCCCAGCTTCTAGGGGCTACTATTCCCAAGAGACCCAGTACTTC	CASSTPASRGYYSQETQYF
.	few	TRBV9	TRBJ2-7	TGTGCCAGCAGCCCGACTAGACTAACCTACGAGCAGTACTTC	CASSPTRLTYEQYF
.	.	TRBV5-1	TRBJ2-1	TGCGCCAGCAGCCTCTGGGGACCTCCAGCGAACAATGAGCAGTTCTTC	CASSLWGPPANNEQFF
.	.	TRBV7-2	TRBJ2-1	TGTGCCAGCAGCTTACGGGTTTTCTCCTACAATGAGCAGTTCTTC	CASSLRVFSYNEQFF
TRBD1	.	TRBV12-5	TRBJ2-5	TGTGCTAGTGGTTTTCGACAGGGACAAGAGACCCAGTACTTC	CASGFRQGQETQYF
TRBD1	few	TRBV11-2	TRBJ2-7	TGTGCCAGCAGCAATTTTTTCGGGACAGTCAGCTACGAGCAGTACTTC	CASSNFFGTVSYEQYF
.	.	TRBV11-2	TRBJ2-3	TGTGCCAGCAGCCTCGGAGGGAAAGATACGCAGTATTTT	CASSLGGKDTQYF
.	.	TRBV4-1	TRBJ2-5	TGCGCCAGCAGCCTGCTCGAGGCGGGTGGAGAGACCCAGTACTTC	CASSLLEAGGETQYF
.	.	TRBV29-1	TRBJ1-2	TGCAGCGTTGACAGGGGAAATCCGGCTTATGGCTACACCTTC	CSVDRGNPAYGYTF
.	.	TRBV11-2	TRBJ2-7	TGTGCCAGCAGCCCCCAGGGCTTGCTTGTTCGGCAGTACTTC	CASSPQGLLVRQYF
TRBD2	few	TRBV7-8	TRBJ2-3	TGTGCCAGCAGCCTCCGGACTAGCGGGAGGGCCGGTTTGGCAGATACGCAGTATTTT	CASSLRTSGRAGLADTQYF
.	.	TRBV6-2/TRBV6-3	TRBJ1-5	TGTGCCAGCACCAGACAAAACCCAGATCAGCCCCAGCATTTT	CASTRQNPDQPQHF
TRBD1	.	TRBV6-1	TRBJ2-7	TGTGCCAGCATAGGACAGGGATCCCCCTACGAGCAGTACTTC	CASIGQGSPYEQYF
TRBD1	.	TRBV5-6	TRBJ2-4	TGTGCCAGCAGCTTCAATCCCCCCGGGACAGGGGGGAACATTCAGTACTTC	CASSFNPPGTGGNIQYF
.	.	TRBV29-1	TRBJ1-1	TGCAGCGTTACGCCGGGGAACACTGAAGCTTTCTTT	CSVTPGNTEAFF